This T cell receptor (beta chain) was captured in a study of T cell repertoires in cytomegalovirus infection. Study overall: In public TCR beta signatures, there were indications of both CMV infection and matching HLA type. General study results and limits: It was HLA-C-restricted CMV-specific TCR beta clonotypes that dominated the response ex vivo. Cumulative frequency of public TCR beta families picked out carriers of CMV plus the relevant HLA.

This clonotype has a handful of counts. Its antigen is unidentified. Looked up from germline, CDR1 is MNHEY and CDR2 is SMNVEV (reference sequence). V trimming: 5 bases; J trimming: 0 bases; junction bases outside the gene matches: 6. This CDR3 has 15 amino acids. TCRdb recomputed calls from the reads with MiXCR, one row per CDR3 protein. Of under 200,000 distinct CDR3 sequences in the sample, 28% were seen once. The sequence was obtained from a human donor in good health (CMV status not recorded). Some clones in this sample may be carry-over from other donors' samples. The sample consisted of PBMCs. This chain joins TRBV27 and TRBJ2-7, with 8 bases fitting TRBD2. In DNA, the CDR3 is TGTGCCAGCAGTCGTGTAGCGGGGAGCTCCTACGAGCAGTACTTC. Protein product: CASSRVAGSSYEQYF.